In this sample, the clone carrying this T cell receptor (beta chain) turned up once. Its antigen is not identified. These data originate in a study of Ad26.COV2.S vaccination and SARS-CoV-2 variants. In the study overall: Ad26.COV2.S given intramuscularly, once or twice 56 days apart. General study points: The TCR breadth and depth analyses may have produced an underestimate of total T cell responses.

Regarding treatment: 15 to 20 received Ad26.COV2.S at low or high dose, single or two shots; roughly 5 received placebo; per-sample allocation not given. Sampling was performed 63 days after the first vaccine or placebo injection. The V gene's germline CDR1 is SGHTA and CDR2 FQGNSA. The CDR3 loop spans 14 amino acids. The V end was cut by 5 bases, the J end by 8 bases, with 16 bases between. The method was immunoSEQ multiplex PCR; TCRdb's version includes in-frame clones alone and lacks a portion of them. In the table there are about 350,000 clones, 88% of which are singletons. V usage is TRBV7-2 and J usage is TRBJ2-1; no firm D call. The starting material was peripheral blood, obtained in a trial of Ad26.COV2.S vaccine versus placebo. The sequence was collected from a person aged 18-65 years who received the Ad26.COV2.S COVID-19 vaccine or a placebo. Here the CDR3 DNA reads TGTGCCAGCAGCCTTCGGTGGCAGTCCGATGAGCAGTTCTTC. It specifies CASSLRWQSDEQFF.